A selection of T cell receptor beta chains follows, all from one sample in a study of shared clonotypes between healthy human individuals. Profiled with immunoSEQ multiplex PCR; TCRdb holds only in-frame clones, not every one. The sample has around 980,000 clones; approximately 80% are singletons. Sequenced material: memory CD4+ T cells from PBMCs. These receptors were obtained from a man aged 18 to 29 in good health. Some clones in this sample may be carry-over from other donors' samples. The CDR3 runs from the conserved cysteine through the conserved F or W. Fields, in order: J gene, D gene, V gene, clone size, CDR3 protein, CDR3 DNA. The D gene is left open where the match is weak. Expanded clones are given a class, and other clones once, few, many or no size at all.

J: TRBJ1-5; D: .; V: TRBV6-1; size: .; CDR3: CASSLSRGRYQPQHF; DNA: TGTGCCAGCAGTCTTTCCCGGGGCCGTTATCAGCCCCAGCATTTT
J: TRBJ2-5; D: TRBD1; V: TRBV6-1; size: .; CDR3: CASSEGQSGETQYF; DNA: TGTGCCAGCAGTGAGGGACAGTCGGGGGAGACCCAGTACTTC
J: TRBJ2-2; D: .; V: TRBV5-1; size: .; CDR3: CASSLVGSHTGELFF; DNA: TGCGCCAGCAGCTTGGTCGGTAGCCACACCGGGGAGCTGTTTTTT
J: TRBJ1-4; D: .; V: TRBV7-3; size: few; CDR3: CASSLTESGGREKLFF; DNA: TGTGCCAGCAGCTTAACGGAGAGCGGTGGGCGCGAGAAACTGTTTTTT
J: TRBJ1-5; D: .; V: TRBV19; size: .; CDR3: CASSIDQGNQPQHF; DNA: TGTGCCAGTAGTATAGATCAGGGGAACCAGCCCCAGCATTTT
J: TRBJ2-7; D: TRBD1; V: TRBV2; size: .; CDR3: CASRSTTGGEQYF; DNA: TGTGCCAGCAGGTCCACTACAGGGGGCGAGCAGTACTTC
J: TRBJ2-7; D: .; V: TRBV28; size: .; CDR3: CASSLNGPYEQYF; DNA: TGTGCCAGCAGTTTGAACGGACCCTACGAGCAGTACTTC
J: TRBJ1-3; D: .; V: TRBV28; size: .; CDR3: CASWGLPGNTIYF; DNA: TGTGCCAGCTGGGGTCTCCCTGGAAACACCATATATTTT
J: TRBJ1-2; D: .; V: TRBV4-1; size: .; CDR3: CASSQGIHLLNYGYTF; DNA: TGCGCCAGCAGCCAAGGAATCCACCTCTTGAACTATGGCTACACCTTC
J: TRBJ1-1; D: .; V: TRBV11-2; size: .; CDR3: CASSQTVGGNTEAFF; DNA: TGTGCCAGCAGCCAAACTGTGGGCGGGAACACTGAAGCTTTCTTT
J: TRBJ2-2; D: .; V: TRBV2; size: .; CDR3: CASSGEGTGELFF; DNA: TGTGCCAGCAGTGGCGAGGGCACCGGGGAGCTGTTTTTT
J: TRBJ2-3; D: .; V: TRBV18; size: .; CDR3: CASSPRIGPDTQYF; DNA: TGTGCCAGCTCACCACGGATTGGTCCAGATACGCAGTATTTT
J: TRBJ2-7; D: TRBD2; V: TRBV10-3; size: .; CDR3: CAIKRGPGYEQYF; DNA: TGTGCCATCAAGCGGGGACCCGGCTACGAGCAGTACTTC
J: TRBJ2-7; D: TRBD1; V: TRBV28; size: .; CDR3: CASSFTGGQGYEQYF; DNA: TGTGCCAGCAGTTTCACAGGGGGCCAGGGCTACGAGCAGTACTTC
J: TRBJ1-5; D: .; V: TRBV19; size: .; CDR3: CASSIDAPNQPQHF; DNA: TGTGCCAGTAGTATAGATGCCCCGAATCAGCCCCAGCATTTT
J: TRBJ1-4; D: .; V: TRBV5-1; size: .; CDR3: CASSLTGSSNEKLFF; DNA: TGCGCCAGCAGCTTAACAGGGTCATCTAATGAAAAACTGTTTTTT
J: TRBJ1-1; D: .; V: TRBV28; size: .; CDR3: CASSLSGVYTEAFF; DNA: TGTGCCAGCAGTTTATCAGGGGTCTACACTGAAGCTTTCTTT
J: TRBJ1-1; D: .; V: TRBV10-1; size: .; CDR3: CASSRDNTEAFF; DNA: TGCGCCAGCAGCCGGGATAACACTGAAGCTTTCTTT
J: TRBJ1-5; D: .; V: TRBV28; size: .; CDR3: CASYDMGIGNQPQHF; DNA: TGTGCCAGCTACGACATGGGCATTGGCAATCAGCCCCAGCATTTT
J: TRBJ2-7; D: TRBD1; V: TRBV5-1; size: .; CDR3: CASSFGTGNPYEQYF; DNA: TGCGCCAGCAGCTTTGGGACAGGGAACCCCTACGAGCAGTACTTC
J: TRBJ2-3; D: .; V: TRBV7-2; size: .; CDR3: CASSLERFTDTQYF; DNA: TGTGCCAGCAGCTTAGAGCGGTTCACAGATACGCAGTATTTT
J: TRBJ2-6; D: .; V: TRBV19; size: .; CDR3: CASSRGTGANVLTF; DNA: TGTGCCAGTAGTAGGGGAACTGGGGCCAACGTCCTGACTTTC
J: TRBJ1-2; D: TRBD1; V: TRBV28; size: .; CDR3: CASRPHPGTGGPSYGYTF; DNA: TGTGCCAGCAGACCACACCCCGGGACAGGGGGCCCCTCCTATGGCTACACCTTC
J: TRBJ2-5; D: TRBD1; V: TRBV7-9; size: .; CDR3: CASSSRTGVKTQYF; DNA: TGTGCCAGCAGCTCCCGGACAGGTGTAAAGACCCAGTACTTC
J: TRBJ1-5; D: TRBD1; V: TRBV28; size: .; CDR3: CAGRDSSNQPQHF; DNA: TGTGCCGGAAGGGACAGCAGCAATCAGCCCCAGCATTTT
J: TRBJ1-3; D: .; V: TRBV4-1; size: many; CDR3: CASSQANGNTIYF; DNA: TGCGCCAGCAGCCAAGCTAACGGGAACACCATATATTTT
J: TRBJ2-7; D: .; V: TRBV7-9; size: .; CDR3: CASSPRPGPEQYF; DNA: TGTGCCAGCAGCCCTAGGCCGGGCCCGGAGCAGTACTTC
J: TRBJ2-7; D: TRBD1; V: TRBV6-5; size: .; CDR3: CASSYSQRTGNNEQYF; DNA: TGTGCCAGCAGTTACTCCCAAAGGACAGGGAATAACGAGCAGTACTTC
J: TRBJ2-7; D: TRBD1; V: TRBV12-5; size: .; CDR3: CASGLVEDRECEQYF; DNA: TGTGCTAGTGGTTTGGTTGAAGACAGGGAGTGCGAGCAGTACTTC
J: TRBJ2-7; D: .; V: TRBV20-1; size: .; CDR3: CSARVVYEQYF; DNA: TGCAGTGCTAGAGTAGTTTACGAGCAGTACTTC
J: TRBJ2-3; D: .; V: TRBV5-1; size: once; CDR3: CASSPVQTSTDTQYF; DNA: TGCGCCAGCAGCCCTGTACAGACTAGCACAGATACGCAGTATTTT
J: TRBJ2-1; D: TRBD2; V: TRBV5-4; size: .; CDR3: CASSWSSGRRDEQFF; DNA: TGTGCCAGCAGCTGGTCTAGCGGGAGACGGGATGAGCAGTTCTTC
J: TRBJ2-1; D: .; V: TRBV29-1; size: .; CDR3: CSVDGRSTYNEQFF; DNA: TGCAGCGTTGATGGCAGGTCGACCTACAATGAGCAGTTCTTC
J: TRBJ1-1; D: TRBD1; V: TRBV27; size: .; CDR3: CASSSTTDRGLDTEAFF; DNA: TGTGCCAGCAGTAGCACTACCGACAGGGGGCTAGACACTGAAGCTTTCTTT
J: TRBJ2-2; D: TRBD1; V: TRBV30; size: .; CDR3: CACIPGQGPTGELFF; DNA: TGTGCCTGTATACCGGGACAGGGCCCTACCGGGGAGCTGTTTTTT
J: TRBJ2-3; D: .; V: TRBV13; size: .; CDR3: CASSPQQGRSTDTQYF; DNA: TGTGCCAGCAGCCCACAACAGGGGAGGAGCACAGATACGCAGTATTTT
J: TRBJ2-2; D: .; V: TRBV9; size: .; CDR3: CASSVESGAGELFF; DNA: TGTGCCAGCAGCGTAGAGTCAGGGGCCGGGGAGCTGTTTTTT
J: TRBJ1-5; D: TRBD1; V: TRBV19; size: .; CDR3: CASKPGQGMSNQPQHF; DNA: TGTGCCAGCAAGCCGGGACAGGGGATGAGCAATCAGCCCCAGCATTTT
J: TRBJ1-5; D: TRBD1; V: TRBV19; size: .; CDR3: CASIPTGATGVMKAQHF; DNA: TGTGCCAGTATTCCCACCGGGGCGACAGGGGTTATGAAGGCCCAGCATTTT
J: TRBJ2-3; D: TRBD2; V: TRBV7-2; size: once; CDR3: CASTLAGAVDTQYF; DNA: TGTGCCAGCACCTTAGCGGGAGCAGTAGATACGCAGTATTTT
J: TRBJ1-2; D: .; V: TRBV5-5; size: many; CDR3: CASSFSPSPNYGYTF; DNA: TGTGCCAGCAGCTTTTCTCCTAGTCCAAACTATGGCTACACCTTC
J: TRBJ2-5; D: .; V: TRBV20-1; size: .; CDR3: CSASSQETQYF; DNA: TGCAGTGCTAGTAGCCAAGAGACCCAGTACTTC
J: TRBJ2-3; D: TRBD2; V: TRBV7-2; size: once; CDR3: CASSLAGRGTDTQYF; DNA: TGTGCCAGCAGCTTAGCCGGGAGGGGGACAGATACGCAGTATTTT
J: TRBJ1-1; D: .; V: TRBV19; size: .; CDR3: CASNRRGRSAEAFF; DNA: TGTGCCAGTAACCGCAGGGGAAGGAGCGCTGAAGCTTTCTTT
J: TRBJ2-2; D: .; V: TRBV27; size: .; CDR3: CASSSGRTFLGELFF; DNA: TGTGCCAGCAGCTCGGGACGGACCTTCCTCGGGGAGCTGTTTTTT
J: TRBJ1-3; D: .; V: TRBV28; size: .; CDR3: CASRLGSSGNTIYF; DNA: TGTGCCTCCAGGTTGGGAAGCTCTGGAAACACCATATATTTT
J: TRBJ2-2; D: .; V: TRBV29-1; size: .; CDR3: CSVSGYGTGELFF; DNA: TGCAGCGTTAGTGGGTACGGCACCGGGGAGCTGTTTTTT
J: TRBJ1-4; D: .; V: TRBV5-1; size: .; CDR3: CASSLAGGEKLFF; DNA: TGCGCCAGCAGCTTGGCTGGGGGGGAAAAACTGTTTTTT
J: TRBJ1-2; D: TRBD1; V: TRBV9; size: once; CDR3: CASSAISQGGNLYGYTF; DNA: TGTGCCAGCAGCGCGATCTCACAGGGGGGCAACCTCTATGGCTACACCTTC